A single sample is the source of the 25 T cell receptor beta chains below, sequenced in a study of CD8+ T cells in alopecia areata. Reverse transcribed after extraction, RNA yielded cDNA as the sequencing template. Generated by immunoSEQ multiplex PCR, the TCRdb table keeps only in-frame clones and is missing some. The repertoire holds under 200,000 clones, with less than 80% as singletons. Described treatment: oral pan-JAK inhibitor, 5-10 mg twice daily. The sample in question was CD4+ T cells sorted from blood, obtained at week 24, from a patient treated with tofacitinib. The origin of the receptors is a human donor with alopecia areata.

The rearrangement links TRBV14 to TRBJ2-5; no firm D call. Trimming removed 5 bases from V and 1 base from J, with 8 bases in between. Germline CDR1 SGHDN, CDR2 FVKESK. The CDR3 consists of 13 residues. CDR3 in DNA: TGTGCCAGCAGCTTACACACCCAAGAGACCCAGTACTTC. Translation gives CASSLHTQETQYF.

The J gene is TRBJ1-2, the V gene TRBV30; tentative D call: TRBD1 (5 bases). V was clipped by 0 bases and J by 8 bases, with 10 bases between them. Germline V lookup: CDR1 GTSNPN, CDR2 SVGIG (reference sequence). The CDR3 totals 12 residues. The CDR3: CAWSVNRGGYTF. The CDR3 region has the DNA TGTGCCTGGAGTGTTAATAGGGGCGGCTACACCTTC. The full variable domain, completed using reference TRBV30 and TRBJ1-2, is SQTIHQWPATLVQPVGSPLSLECTVEGTSNPNLYWYRQAAGRGLQLLFYSVGIGQISSEVPQNLSASRPQDRQFILSSKKLLLSDSGFYLCAWSVNRGGYTFGSGTRLTVV.

This clone was seen repeatedly, ten times or more. V gene TRBV11-2 combines with J gene TRBJ2-1; 9 nucleotides match TRBD1. Germline loops: CDR1 SGHAT, CDR2 FQNNGV. The CDR3 runs 15 residues. Losses at the gene ends were 1 base for V and 8 bases for J; bases not matched to a gene: 6. The chain's CDR3 is CASSLVGQGIHEQFF. CDR3 nucleotide sequence: TGTGCCAGCAGCTTAGTTGGACAGGGGATCCATGAGCAGTTCTTC.

This clone was seen a handful of times. The CDR3 nucleotides read TGTGCCAGCAGCAGGACAGGGTATGAAAAACTGTTTTTT. Residues: CASSRTGYEKLFF. The gene calls are TRBV7-9 and TRBJ1-4; 8 bases fit TRBD1. In germline, CDR1 is SEHNR, CDR2 FQNEAQ (reference sequence). The CDR3 has 13 residues. Losses at the gene ends were 5 bases for V and 6 bases for J; bases not matched to a gene: 2.

This clone was counted between two and nine times. V gene TRBV4-1 combines with J gene TRBJ1-5; D is ambiguous. Germline-derived CDR1 and CDR2 are MGHRA and YSYEKL. The CDR3 is 15 amino acids. Trimming took 1 base from V and 0 from J, leaving 7 bases between them. The CDR3 loop reads CASSQGGNSNQPQHF. CDR3 sequence (DNA): TGCGCCAGCAGCCAAGGAGGAAATAGCAATCAGCCCCAGCATTTT.

The rearrangement links TRBV5-1 to TRBJ2-5, with 9 positions matching TRBD2. The CDR3 extends over 15 amino acids. The V gene's germline CDR1 is SGHRS and CDR2 YFSETQ. Trimming took 0 bases from V and 3 from J; bases not matched to a gene: 3. CDR3 residues: CASSLDASGKETQYF. CDR3 DNA: TGCGCCAGCAGCTTGGACGCTAGCGGGAAAGAGACCCAGTACTTC.

J is TRBJ1-2 and V is TRBV5-4, with 9 bases lining up with TRBD1. The CDR3 runs 15 residues. Germline V lookup: CDR1 SGHNT, CDR2 YYREEE (reference sequence). J lost 6 bases, V lost 1 base, and 7 bases had no gene match. This CDR3 reads CASSLQDRGPNGYTF. CDR3 bases: TGTGCCAGCAGCTTGCAGGACAGGGGACCTAATGGCTACACCTTC.

On this clone: One end of the junction does not line up with germline, which may come from a read error. The rearrangement links TRBV11-2 to TRBJ1-2; unclear D gene. Germline CDR1 SGHAT, CDR2 FQNNGV. The CDR3 covers 12 residues. Here the CDR3 reads CASSTASKRAHF. CDR3 nucleotides: TGTGCCAGCAGCACAGCTAGTAAACGGGCCCACTTC.

This clone ranks as medium-sized. The chain combines TRBV7-2 with TRBJ1-5, with D unresolved. Germline V gene lookup returns CDR1 SGHTA and CDR2 FQGNSA. V was cut by 1 base and J by 4 bases, with 5 bases left in between. CDR3 length equals 13 residues. This CDR3 reads CASSLDVNQPQHF. CDR3 sequence (DNA): TGTGCCAGCAGCTTAGACGTAAATCAGCCCCAGCATTTT.

This clone was picked up one time. The CDR3 sequence is CASGVSGTEAFF. In DNA, the CDR3 is TGTGCCAGCGGGGTTAGTGGCACTGAAGCTTTCTTT. The chain joins TRBV2 to TRBJ1-1; D gene uncertain. The CDR3 consists of 12 residues. V shed 8 bases and J shed 4 bases, with 11 bases lying between them. The V gene's germline CDR1 is SNHLY and CDR2 FYNNEI.

This chain uses TRBV6-4 with TRBJ2-3, with 8 bases identical to TRBD2. The V and J ends lost 4 bases and 2 bases, in that order; junction bases with no gene match: 5. The germline CDR1 and CDR2 sequences are MRHNA and SNTAGT. The CDR3 covers 15 residues. DNA for the CDR3: TGTGCCAGCAGTGCAACTAGCGGACTCACAGATACGCAGTATTTT. Translated: CASSATSGLTDTQYF.

The V gene is TRBV23-1, the J gene TRBJ1-1; D is unresolved. TRBV23-1 is designated an ORF whose function remains uncertain. This CDR3 has 15 residues. V gave up 4 bases and J gave up 1 base, with 13 bases separating them. As DNA, the CDR3 is TGCGCCAGCAGTCCAGAAGGCGGATGGAACACTGAAGCTTTCTTT. This codes for CASSPEGGWNTEAFF.

The J gene is TRBJ2-5, the V gene TRBV29-1; D unclear. V lost 4 bases and J 0 bases, leaving 3 bases between the germline ends. This CDR3 has 11 amino acids. Germline-derived CDR1 and CDR2 are SQVTM and ANQGSEA. CDR3 nucleotide sequence: TGCAGCGTTGGACACCAAGAGACCCAGTACTTC. This encodes CSVGHQETQYF.

The rearrangement uses TRBV29-1 and TRBJ1-2; D is ambiguous. V was cut by 3 bases and J by 7 bases, with 15 bases left in between. This CDR3 comprises 13 residues. Germline CDR1 SQVTM, CDR2 ANQGSEA. The CDR3 coding sequence is TGCAGCGTTGATAAGGGCGGGTCGGGTGGCTACACCTTC. Translating it yields CSVDKGGSGGYTF.

In its sample, this clone was seen a few times. The chain uses TRBV30 and TRBJ2-3; TRBD2 matches 8 bases. CDR3 length: 16 amino acids. V trimming: 0 bases; J trimming: 2 bases; junction bases outside the gene matches: 7. Germline lookup yields CDR1 GTSNPN and CDR2 SVGIG (reference sequence). The CDR3 DNA follows: TGTGCCTGGAGTGTGGTTAGCGGGACCTCCACAGATACGCAGTATTTT. Amino acids: CAWSVVSGTSTDTQYF.

The table lists this clone with a count of one. The chain employs TRBV9 and TRBJ2-5; D perhaps matches TRBD2 (7 bases). Germline V gene lookup returns CDR1 SGDLS and CDR2 YYNGEE. The CDR3 is 16 residues long. V shed 3 bases and J shed 3 bases, with 18 bases lying between them. CDR3 coding DNA: TGTGCCAGCAGCGCCCTCGGCCGGGGGGCTGAAGAGACCCAGTACTTC. Amino acids: CASSALGRGAEETQYF.

A few counts support this clone. The chain combines TRBV2 with TRBJ2-1, with TRBD1 identical over 9 bases. J lost 7 bases, V lost 7 bases, and 5 bases had no gene match. The CDR3 consists of 13 residues. From germline, CDR1 is SNHLY and CDR2 FYNNEI. The CDR3 DNA reads TGTGCCAGCACCGGACAGGGGCGAAATGAGCAGTTCTTC. Amino acids: CASTGQGRNEQFF. Supplemented by reference TRBV2 and TRBJ2-1, the full variable domain reads EPEVTQTPSHQVTQMGQEVILRCVPISNHLYFYWYRQILGQKVEFLVSFYNNEISEKSEIFDDQFSVERPDGSNFTLKIRSTKLEDSAMYFCASTGQGRNEQFFGPGTRLTVL.

The sample holds a few counts of this clone. This chain connects TRBV25-1 to TRBJ2-7, with D possibly being TRBD1 (6 bases). Trimming took 5 bases from V and 7 from J, leaving 12 bases between them. The CDR3 is 12 amino acids. Germline lookup yields CDR1 MGHDK and CDR2 SYGVNS. CDR3 nucleotides: TGTGCCAGCAGTCTACAGGGAAGGGAGCAGTACTTC. Protein: CASSLQGREQYF.

J is TRBJ1-5 and V is TRBV6-5, with D perhaps matching TRBD1 (5 bases). The CDR3 spans 15 residues. The germline V and J ends were trimmed by 9 bases and 0 bases, with 15 bases remaining between them. Germline V CDR1 and CDR2: MNHEY, SVGAGI. The CDR3 coding sequence is TGTGCCAGTTCCCCCGTCAGGGATAGCAATCAGCCCCAGCATTTT. Its protein is CASSPVRDSNQPQHF.

The chain uses TRBV29-1 and TRBJ1-2, with D uncertain. CDR3 length: 14 amino acids. In germline, CDR1 is SQVTM, CDR2 ANQGSEA. V was clipped by 1 base and J by 2 bases, with 11 bases between them. The CDR3 DNA follows: TGCAGCGTTGAAGGCGGCCAGGTCAACTATGGCTACACCTTC. It specifies CSVEGGQVNYGYTF.

The chain combines TRBV5-1 with TRBJ2-3, with 8 bases identical to TRBD1. Germline assignment: CDR1 SGHRS and CDR2 YFSETQ. CDR3 size: 15 residues. V trimming: 5 bases; J trimming: 3 bases; junction bases outside the gene matches: 8. The CDR3 reads CASSPGQGRTDTQYF. The CDR3 coding sequence is TGCGCCAGCAGTCCAGGACAGGGAAGAACAGATACGCAGTATTTT.

The chain couples TRBV6-5 to TRBJ2-1; tentative D call: TRBD2 (5 bases). This CDR3 is built from 12 residues. The germline V and J ends were trimmed by 0 bases and 14 bases, with 11 bases remaining between them. Germline V gene sequence: CDR1 MNHEY, CDR2 SVGAGI. CDR3 coding DNA: TGTGCCAGCAGTTACTCGAGAGGGATGGAGTTCTTC. It codes for CASSYSRGMEFF.

This rearrangement joins TRBV15 to TRBJ1-4, with TRBD1 matching over 7 bases. This CDR3 is 15 amino acids long. Germline lookup yields CDR1 LNHNV and CDR2 YYDKDF (reference sequence). The J segment lost 0 bases and the V segment lost 2 bases, leaving 0 bases of the junction unmatched. CDR3 loop: CATSRTGATNEKLFF. The CDR3 coding sequence is TGTGCCACCAGCAGAACAGGGGCAACTAATGAAAAACTGTTTTTT. The full variable domain, with the rest looked up from reference TRBV15 and TRBJ1-4, is DAMVIQNPRYQVTQFGKPVTLSCSQTLNHNVMYWYQQKSSQAPKLLFHYYDKDFNNEADTPDNFQSRRPNTSFCFLDIRSPGLGDTAMYLCATSRTGATNEKLFFGSGTQLSVL.

The J gene is TRBJ1-2, the V gene TRBV18, with D tentatively TRBD1 (6 bases). V shed 3 bases and J shed 8 bases, with 19 bases lying between them. Germline V gene lookup returns CDR1 KGHSH and CDR2 LQKENI. The CDR3 consists of 15 residues. CDR3: CASSPWDGGSSGYTF. DNA for the CDR3: TGTGCCAGCTCACCCTGGGACGGGGGCTCGTCCGGCTACACCTTC.

This clone has a single count. It is likely a read error, because the conserved phenylalanine at the end of the CDR3 is missing. No DNA is shown, since the ends of the CDR3 on it are uncertain; the CDR3 is the one TCRdb lists. The chain recombines TRBV21-1 with TRBJ1-1. TRBV21-1 is termed a pseudogene. Ends included, the CDR3 has 8 residues. The CDR3 protein is CASRLALS.